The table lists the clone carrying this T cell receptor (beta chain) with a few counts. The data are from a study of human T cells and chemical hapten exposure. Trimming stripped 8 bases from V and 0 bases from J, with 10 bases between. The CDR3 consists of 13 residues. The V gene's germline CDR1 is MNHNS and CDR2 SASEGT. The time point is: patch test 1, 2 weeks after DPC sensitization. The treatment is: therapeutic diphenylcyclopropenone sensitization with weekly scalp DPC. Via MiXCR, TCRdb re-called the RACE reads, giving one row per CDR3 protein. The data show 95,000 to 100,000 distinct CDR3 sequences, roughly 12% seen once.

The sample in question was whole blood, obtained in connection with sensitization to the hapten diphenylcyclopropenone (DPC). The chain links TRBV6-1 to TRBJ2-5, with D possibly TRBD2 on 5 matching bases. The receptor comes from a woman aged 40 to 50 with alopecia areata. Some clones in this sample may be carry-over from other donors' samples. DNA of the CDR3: TGTGCCAGCGGCCGGGGATACCAAGAGACCCAGTACTTC. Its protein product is CASGRGYQETQYF.